This passage covers 26 T cell receptor beta chains from one sample sequenced in a study of blood T cell repertoires in COVID-19. Sequencing was performed with immunoSEQ multiplex PCR; in TCRdb, only in-frame clones are kept and a portion is missing. The top ten clones hold approximately 5.4% of a sample with more than 300,000 clones, roughly four fifths of them seen once. Sequenced sample: PBMCs or T cells enriched from blood (not recorded which). All receptors derive from a woman aged 45-60 years who had recovered from COVID-19.

This clone was counted a single time. The rearrangement joins TRBV28 to TRBJ1-2; D call uncertain. The CDR3 spans 16 residues. Trimming cost V 6 bases and J 4 bases, with 21 bases left between them. Germline CDR1 is MDHEN and CDR2 is SYDVKM. CDR3 sequence: CASSPLSNSRPYGYTF. The CDR3, as DNA: TGTGCCAGCAGCCCTCTTTCGAACAGTCGTCCCTATGGCTACACCTTC.

This clone was observed once. The chain links TRBV19 to TRBJ1-6; TRBD1 is a possible D gene (6 bases). Germline V gene data show CDR1 as LNHDA and CDR2 as SQIVND (reference sequence). V was pared by 3 bases and J by 10 bases, with 13 bases between. This CDR3 has 14 residues. CDR3: CASSIQGTGSPLHF. CDR3 nucleotide sequence: TGTGCCAGTAGTATCCAGGGAACAGGGTCACCCCTCCACTTT.

J is TRBJ2-7 and V is TRBV10-3, with D possibly TRBD1 on 6 matching bases. This CDR3 spans 14 amino acids. The germline V gene has CDR1 ENHRY and CDR2 SYGVKD. Trimming cost V 4 bases and J 6 bases, with 16 bases left between them. DNA for the CDR3: TGTGCCATCAGTGGTCCTTTGGGGGCGGTCGAGCAGTACTTC. Amino acid sequence: CAISGPLGAVEQYF.

This clone was recorded a few times. This chain connects TRBV28 to TRBJ2-1, with 7 bases identical to TRBD1. The germline gives CDR1 MDHEN, CDR2 SYDVKM. Germline trimming cut 5 bases from V and 6 bases from J; bases unmatched to any gene: 7. The CDR3 totals 14 residues. The CDR3 sequence: CASSPPGQLNEQFF. The CDR3 nucleotides are TGTGCCAGCAGTCCACCGGGACAGCTCAATGAGCAGTTCTTC.

The chain links TRBV11-3 to TRBJ1-6; D is unresolved. CDR1 SGHNT and CDR2 YENEEA come from the germline V gene. With 3 bases removed from V and 2 bases from J, the gap between germline ends came to 11 bases. The CDR3 runs to 16 residues. The CDR3 bases are TGTGCCAGCAGCTTTTTCACAGAGACCTATAATTCACCCCTCCACTTT. Translation: CASSFFTETYNSPLHF. Full variable domain (outside the CDR3, taken from reference TRBV11-3 and TRBJ1-6): EAGVVQSPRYKIIEKKQPVAFWCNPISGHNTLYWYLQNLGQGPELLIRYENEEAVDDSQLPKDRFSAERLKGVDSTLKIQPAELGDSAVYLCASSFFTETYNSPLHFGNGTRLTVT.

The chain links TRBV27 to TRBJ1-1, with 7 bases fitting TRBD1. Germline CDR1 and CDR2: MNHEY and SMNVEV (reference sequence). V trimming: 6 bases; J trimming: 3 bases; junction bases outside the gene matches: 13. The CDR3 totals 16 residues. CDR3 bases: TGTGCCAGCAGCCAAACAGGGGAAGTATTTGACACTGAAGCTTTCTTT. This sequence encodes CASSQTGEVFDTEAFF.

This clone was found once. This chain uses TRBV18 with TRBJ1-6; no clear D. CDR1 is KGHSH and CDR2 is LQKENI in the germline V gene. The ends were cut back, 3 bases at V and 5 bases at J, with 8 bases in the middle. The CDR3 spans 14 residues. CDR3 sequence: CASSPAGNNSPLHF. The CDR3 bases are TGTGCCAGCTCACCGGCCGGGAATAATTCACCCCTCCACTTT.

V is TRBV5-1 and J is TRBJ2-1, with D perhaps matching TRBD1 (5 bases). The CDR3 spans 15 residues. V was pared by 1 base and J by 11 bases, with 19 bases between. CDR1 SGHRS and CDR2 YFSETQ come from the germline V gene. CDR3 sequence reads: CASSLLGADDKKQFF. CDR3 nucleotide sequence: TGCGCCAGCAGCTTGCTTGGGGCCGACGATAAAAAGCAGTTCTTC.

The chain carries TRBV7-8 and TRBJ1-1; D is possibly TRBD1 (6 bases). This CDR3 has 15 amino acids. Trimming pared 2 bases from V and 6 bases from J, leaving 16 bases between. Germline CDR1 is SGHVS and CDR2 is FQNEAQ. As DNA, the CDR3 is TGTGCCAGCAGCTTATTAGTCGGGTACAGGGCTGAAGCTTTCTTT. Translation gives CASSLLVGYRAEAFF.

This chain uses TRBV19 with TRBJ1-2; 8 nucleotides match TRBD1. The CDR3 sequence is 13 residues long. The trim removed 5 bases at V and 6 bases at J, leaving 5 bases unmatched. In germline, CDR1 is LNHDA, CDR2 SQIVND (reference sequence). CDR3 in DNA: TGTGCCAGTAGTCCGACAGGGGTTGATGGCTACACCTTC. This translates into CASSPTGVDGYTF.

The chain couples TRBV10-3 to TRBJ2-1; 7 nucleotides agree with TRBD1. From germline, CDR1 is ENHRY and CDR2 SYGVKD. This CDR3 spans 14 amino acids. With V trimmed by 7 bases and J by 3 bases, 6 bases remained unmatched. The chain's CDR3 is CAIKGAAFYNEQFF. In DNA form, the CDR3 reads TGTGCCATCAAGGGGGCGGCCTTCTACAATGAGCAGTTCTTC.

This chain joins TRBV18 and TRBJ2-1; no clear D gene. This CDR3 contains 16 residues. Trimming took 2 bases from V and 1 from J, leaving 12 bases between them. Germline CDR1 KGHSH, CDR2 LQKENI. The DNA of the CDR3 is TGTGCCAGCTCACCAGAACAATCAAGATCCTACAATGAGCAGTTCTTC. The encoded protein is CASSPEQSRSYNEQFF.

This clone is a singleton in its sample. The same CDR3 can be traced to other DNA sequences in this sample. The chain employs TRBV9 and TRBJ1-1; 8 positions agree with TRBD1. This CDR3 comprises 15 residues. Germline V CDR1 and CDR2: SGDLS, YYNGEE. After removal of 3 bases from V and 0 bases from J, the junction contained 4 bases not matched to a gene. The CDR3, as DNA: TGTGCCAGCAGCGCCCGACAGGGGCTGAACACTGAAGCTTTCTTT. Its translation: CASSARQGLNTEAFF.

The chain couples TRBV7-3 to TRBJ2-3; 7 nucleotides line up with TRBD2. V trimming: 3 bases; J trimming: 4 bases; junction bases outside the gene matches: 4. The CDR3 has 14 amino acids. Looked up from germline, CDR1 is SGHTA and CDR2 is FQGTGA. The CDR3 nucleotides are TGTGCCAGCAGCTTGGGGGGGAGCGCAGATACGCAGTATTTT. This gives the protein CASSLGGSADTQYF.

This chain uses TRBV7-3 with TRBJ2-2; no reliable D call. V was shortened by 1 base and J by 1 base, with 4 bases between the two germline ends. This CDR3 comprises 14 residues. The germline gives CDR1 SGHTA, CDR2 FQGTGA. The CDR3 loop is CASSLSRNTGELFF. The CDR3 coding sequence is TGTGCCAGCAGCTTAAGCAGGAACACCGGGGAGCTGTTTTTT.

DNA for the CDR3: TGTGCCAGCAGCCAGACAGGGGCGGGAGAAAAACTGTTTTTT. It specifies CASSQTGAGEKLFF. The genes are TRBV7-9 and TRBJ1-4; TRBD1 aligns across 8 bases. Germline loops: CDR1 SEHNR, CDR2 FQNEAQ (reference sequence). The CDR3 totals 14 residues. Trimming at V came to 5 bases and at J to 8 bases, leaving 7 bases not matched to a gene.

The rearrangement joins TRBV6-1 to TRBJ1-4, with TRBD1 matching over 7 bases. This CDR3 comprises 16 residues. The V gene end was trimmed by 4 bases and the J gene end by 4 bases; junction bases not matched to a gene: 9. Germline V gene sequence: CDR1 MNHNS, CDR2 SASEGT. CDR3 sequence (DNA): TGTGCCAGCAGTGGGGGACAGCTTATTTATAATGAAAAACTGTTTTTT. Translating it yields CASSGGQLIYNEKLFF.

This rearrangement joins TRBV27 to TRBJ1-1; D uncertain. Trimming stripped 4 bases from V and 4 bases from J, with 10 bases between. The length of the CDR3 is 13 residues. Germline V gene lookup returns CDR1 MNHEY and CDR2 SMNVEV (reference sequence). CDR3 sequence reads: CASSWAVATEAFF. In nucleotides, the CDR3 is TGTGCCAGCAGTTGGGCTGTGGCCACTGAAGCTTTCTTT.

This clone has more than one count but fewer than ten. This sequence joins TRBV18 and TRBJ2-7; 8 bases agree with TRBD1. The CDR3 has 18 amino acids. The germline V gene has CDR1 KGHSH and CDR2 LQKENI. V shed 0 bases and J 3 bases; nucleotides not matched to a gene: 13. CDR3 sequence reads: CASSPPRGALTGGYEQYF. The CDR3 DNA reads as TGTGCCAGCTCACCACCAAGAGGAGCGCTTACAGGGGGCTACGAGCAGTACTTC.

The V call is TRBV18, the J call TRBJ2-7; no firm D call. Trimming stripped 6 bases from V and 4 bases from J, with 16 bases between. From germline, CDR1 is KGHSH and CDR2 LQKENI. This CDR3 is 14 amino acids long. The CDR3 DNA follows: TGTGCCAGCTCCCCTGTCTCTAGGCCTTACGAGCAGTACTTC. Protein sequence: CASSPVSRPYEQYF.

V gene TRBV2 combines with J gene TRBJ2-7; 11 bases align to TRBD1. CDR3 length: 15 residues. Losses at the gene ends were 3 bases for V and 3 bases for J; bases not matched to a gene: 4. Per the germline V gene, CDR1 is SNHLY and CDR2 is FYNNEI. CDR3 region: CASSEGGTGGYEQYF. As DNA, the CDR3 is TGTGCCAGCAGTGAGGGGGGGACAGGGGGCTACGAGCAGTACTTC. Complete variable domain (other parts from reference TRBV2 and TRBJ2-7): EPEVTQTPSHQVTQMGQEVILRCVPISNHLYFYWYRQILGQKVEFLVSFYNNEISEKSEIFDDQFSVERPDGSNFTLKIRSTKLEDSAMYFCASSEGGTGGYEQYFGPGTRLTVT.

The table lists this clone with a few counts. The genes are TRBV9 and TRBJ2-7; perhaps TRBD1 as D (6 bases). The V end lost 0 bases, the J end lost 4 bases, and 14 bases lay between the germline ends. CDR1 and CDR2 from the germline V gene are SGDLS and YYNGEE. The CDR3 consists of 15 residues. The CDR3, as DNA: TGTGCCAGCAGCGTAGGGGTTACAGGGCGTTACGAGCAGTACTTC. Encoded protein: CASSVGVTGRYEQYF.

This chain uses TRBV5-4 with TRBJ2-1, with 9 bases aligning to TRBD2. The germline CDR1 and CDR2 sequences are SGHNT and YYREEE (reference sequence). With 4 bases clipped from V and 4 bases from J, the junction kept 15 bases outside the gene matches. The CDR3 consists of 18 residues. CDR3 amino acids: CASSPQSGASGIYNEQFF. CDR3 nucleotides: TGTGCCAGCAGCCCCCAATCAGGGGCTAGCGGGATTTACAATGAGCAGTTCTTC.

V usage is TRBV7-9 and J usage is TRBJ1-1; tentatively, D is TRBD1 (6 bases). Trimming left V 1 base short and J 4 bases short, with 13 bases between. The CDR3 runs 15 residues. Germline V lookup: CDR1 SEHNR, CDR2 FQNEAQ (reference sequence). The DNA for the CDR3 is TGTGCCAGCAGCTTAGAAGGGGGGGCCCTCACTGAAGCTTTCTTT. This codes for CASSLEGGALTEAFF.

This chain links TRBV2 with TRBJ1-2, with 9 bases that match TRBD1. Germline V gives CDR1 SNHLY, CDR2 FYNNEI. With 5 bases clipped from V and 0 bases from J, the junction kept 4 bases outside the gene matches. The CDR3 runs to 15 residues. This chain's CDR3 is CASSPGQGANYGYTF. The CDR3 DNA reads TGTGCCAGCAGTCCGGGACAGGGCGCTAACTATGGCTACACCTTC.

The chain uses TRBV3-1 (or the pseudogene TRBV3-2) and TRBJ2-7; D is possibly TRBD2 (6 bases). The germline gives CDR1 LGHDT, CDR2 YNNKEL (reference sequence). Trimming pared 5 bases from V and 7 bases from J, leaving 12 bases between. CDR3 size: 12 residues. The DNA for the CDR3 is TGTGCCAGCAGCGTGACTAGGAGGGAGCAGTACTTC. It codes for CASSVTRREQYF.